These 8 T cell receptor beta chains originate from one sample sequenced in a study of naive and memory T cell subsets. General study findings and limits: A few larger clonotypes appeared in naive repertoires, especially CD8, possibly memory cells re-expressing CD45RA.

Both TRBC1 and TRBC2 were covered by a beta constant-region primer of two equimolar oligonucleotides. Nested alpha and beta constant-region primers with the SP2 primer drove four PCR rounds on ligated cDNA. TCRdb re-derived calls from the UMI-ligation and nested PCR reads in MiXCR, one entry per CDR3 protein. The sample has about 150,000 distinct CDR3 sequences, roughly 22% seen once. The antigens these receptors bind are not known. Source material: naive CD4+ T cells from blood. Receptors originate from a human donor in good health.

This clonotype came up a few times. CDR3 nucleotide sequence: TGTGCCAGCAGCCAGGGCAGGGGGTCCAGCATGAACACTGAAGCTTTCTTT. Protein product: CASSQGRGSSMNTEAFF. The V and J genes are TRBV3-1 and TRBJ1-1; TRBD1 agrees at 7 bases. This CDR3 is built from 17 residues. V lost 3 bases and J lost 0; bases outside the gene matches: 10. The V gene's germline CDR1 is LGHDT and CDR2 YNNKEL (reference sequence).

This clonotype has a handful of counts. This chain uses TRBV5-1 with TRBJ2-7, with TRBD2 identical over 15 bases. Per the germline V gene, CDR1 is SGHRS and CDR2 is YFSETQ. V was clipped by 4 bases and J by 5 bases; unmatched bases: 10. The CDR3 loop spans 17 amino acids. In DNA, the CDR3 is TGCGCCAGCAGCCCGGCCTGGGGACTAGCGGGAGGCCACGAGCAGTACTTC. Translated, it gives CASSPAWGLAGGHEQYF.

The chain couples TRBV6-9 to TRBJ2-7; tentative D call: TRBD2 (5 bases). Per the germline V gene, CDR1 is MNHGY and CDR2 is SVAAGI. V lost 11 bases and J 3 bases, leaving 17 bases between the germline ends. The CDR3 has 13 residues. CDR3 sequence (DNA): TGTGCCCCGATGGGCGAGGGTGGCTACGAGCAGTACTTC. Translation gives CAPMGEGGYEQYF.

The rearrangement links TRBV5-1 to TRBJ2-6, with D tentatively TRBD1 (6 bases). Germline V gene data show CDR1 as SGHRS and CDR2 as YFSETQ. V lost 1 base, J lost 0 bases, and 20 bases lay in between. There are 20 residues in the CDR3. CDR3 sequence: CASSLKLGDKGSSGANVLTF. The CDR3 DNA reads TGCGCCAGCAGCTTGAAGCTTGGGGACAAGGGGAGCTCTGGGGCCAACGTCCTGACTTTC.

This clonotype has more than one count but fewer than ten. CDR3 in amino acids: CASSQDGISTDTQYF. The CDR3 DNA follows: TGCGCCAGCAGCCAAGATGGAATTAGCACAGATACGCAGTATTTT. The chain links TRBV4-1 to TRBJ2-3; D uncertain. The germline CDR1 and CDR2 sequences are MGHRA and YSYEKL. V was clipped by 0 bases and J by 0 bases, with 7 bases between them. The CDR3 is 15 amino acids.

The chain is built from TRBV5-1 and TRBJ2-1; weak D call: TRBD2 (5 bases). V dropped 2 bases and J dropped 10 bases, with 10 bases sitting between them. From germline, CDR1 is SGHRS and CDR2 YFSETQ. This CDR3 has 12 residues. The CDR3 sequence: CASSFSAGEQFF. For the CDR3, the DNA is TGCGCCAGCAGCTTTAGCGCTGGGGAGCAGTTCTTC.

This clonotype was detected only a few times. At one end the junction does not follow the germline gene, possibly because of a read error. This rearrangement joins TRBV14 to TRBJ1-1; a weak D match, TRBD1 (5 bases). The CDR3 spans 10 residues. Germline CDR1 reads SGHDN; CDR2 reads FVKESK. The CDR3 DNA is TGTGCCAGCAGCCAGCAGGGCCCACATTTT. Translated, it gives CASSQQGPHF.

At least ten counts were recorded for this clonotype. This chain joins TRBV20-1 and TRBJ2-5; 9 bases align to TRBD2. The germline CDR1 and CDR2 sequences are DFQATT and SNEGSKA (reference sequence). Germline trimming cut 3 bases from V and 2 bases from J; bases unmatched to any gene: 4. CDR3 size: 14 residues. For the CDR3, the DNA is TGCAGTGCTAGGGCTAGCGGGAAGCAAGAGACCCAGTACTTC. This codes for CSARASGKQETQYF.